This T cell receptor (beta chain) is from a study of blood T cell repertoires in COVID-19. Overall study context: Donors in the United States, Italy and Spain gave samples during acute or convalescent COVID-19. PBMCs, B-cell-depleted T cells, or T cells provided the cDNA or gDNA that made up the material.

V lost 2 bases and J lost 5; bases outside the gene matches: 1. This CDR3 has 15 residues. Germline values: CDR1 MNHEY, CDR2 SVGAGI. The method was immunoSEQ multiplex PCR; TCRdb's version includes in-frame clones alone and lacks a portion of them. Of roughly 410,000 clones listed, more than 80% are singletons. The sequence derives from a man aged 35-49 years with acute or convalescent COVID-19. This chain joins TRBV6-5 and TRBJ2-2; 11 bases align to TRBD1. Specimen: peripheral blood. The CDR3: CASSYGTGGTGELFF. The CDR3 coding sequence is TGTGCCAGCAGTTACGGGACAGGGGGGACCGGGGAGCTGTTTTTT.